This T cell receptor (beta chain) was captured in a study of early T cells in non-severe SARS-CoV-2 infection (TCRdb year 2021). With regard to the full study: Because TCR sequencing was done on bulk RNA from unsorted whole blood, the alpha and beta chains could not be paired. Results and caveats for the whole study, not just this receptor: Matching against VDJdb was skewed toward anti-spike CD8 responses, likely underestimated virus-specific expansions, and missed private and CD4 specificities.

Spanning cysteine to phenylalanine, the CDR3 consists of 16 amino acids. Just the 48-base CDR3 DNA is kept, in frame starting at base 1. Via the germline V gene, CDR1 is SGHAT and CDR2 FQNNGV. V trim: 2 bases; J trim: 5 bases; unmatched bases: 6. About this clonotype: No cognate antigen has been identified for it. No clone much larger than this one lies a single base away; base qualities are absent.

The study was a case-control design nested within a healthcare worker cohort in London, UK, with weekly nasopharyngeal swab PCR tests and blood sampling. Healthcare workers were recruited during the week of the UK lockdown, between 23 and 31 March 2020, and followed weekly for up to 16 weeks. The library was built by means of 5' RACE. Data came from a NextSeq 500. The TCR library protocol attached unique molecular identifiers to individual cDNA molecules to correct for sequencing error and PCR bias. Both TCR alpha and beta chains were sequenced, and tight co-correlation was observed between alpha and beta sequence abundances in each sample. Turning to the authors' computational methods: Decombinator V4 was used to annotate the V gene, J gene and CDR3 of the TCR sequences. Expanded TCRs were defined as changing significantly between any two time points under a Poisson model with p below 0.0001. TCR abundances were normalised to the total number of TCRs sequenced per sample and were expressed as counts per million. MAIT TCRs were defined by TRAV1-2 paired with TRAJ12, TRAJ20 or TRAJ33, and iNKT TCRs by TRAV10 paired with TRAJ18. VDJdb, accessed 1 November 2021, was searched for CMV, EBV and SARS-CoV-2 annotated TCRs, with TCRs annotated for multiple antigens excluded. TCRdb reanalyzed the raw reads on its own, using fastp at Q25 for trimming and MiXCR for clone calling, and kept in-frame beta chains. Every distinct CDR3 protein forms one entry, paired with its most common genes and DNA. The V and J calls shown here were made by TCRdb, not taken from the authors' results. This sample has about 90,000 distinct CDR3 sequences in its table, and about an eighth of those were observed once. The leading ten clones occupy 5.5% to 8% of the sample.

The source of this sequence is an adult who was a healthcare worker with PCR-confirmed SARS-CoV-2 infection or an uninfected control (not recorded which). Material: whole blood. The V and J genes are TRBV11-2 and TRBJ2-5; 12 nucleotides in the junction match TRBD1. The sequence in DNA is TGTGCCAGCAGCTTACAGGGACAGGGGGCCAGGGAGACCCAGTACTTC. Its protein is CASSLQGQGARETQYF.